What follows are 22 T cell receptor beta chains derived from one specimen sequenced in a study of OX40 agonist ivuxolimab in advanced cancers. The data were produced by immunoSEQ multiplex PCR, yet TCRdb's version contains in-frame clones alone and is incomplete. The sample records approximately 70,000 clones, approximately 88% being singletons. The sample was CD4+ or CD8+ T cells sorted from blood, taken in a trial of the OX40 agonist ivuxolimab. These receptors were obtained from an adult with an advanced solid tumor such as melanoma, head and neck, liver or kidney cancer.

The J gene is TRBJ1-1, the V gene TRBV7-9; possibly TRBD1 for D (5 bases). V lost 3 bases and J lost 6, with 14 bases in between. This CDR3 has 14 residues. Germline V gives CDR1 SEHNR, CDR2 FQNEAQ (reference sequence). Here the CDR3 reads CASSLGGTRSEAFF. The DNA of the CDR3 is TGTGCCAGCAGCTTGGGGGGGACCAGATCTGAAGCTTTCTTT.

This clone is a singleton in its sample. The V gene is TRBV6-1, the J gene TRBJ2-3; 13 positions match TRBD2. CDR1 and CDR2 (germline): MNHNS, SASEGT. Trimming at V came to 6 bases and at J to 7 bases, leaving 7 bases not matched to a gene. The CDR3 covers 15 residues. The CDR3 DNA sequence: TGTGCCAGCAGCCAACTAGCGGGGGGGGTAAATACGCAGTATTTT. Translation: CASSQLAGGVNTQYF.

Turning to this clone: At one of its ends the junction is not consistent with the germline gene, which may arise from a read error. CDR3 bases: TGTACCAGCAACGACAGGAGGAAAGAGACCCAGTACTTC. Residues: CTSNDRRKETQYF. The genes are TRBV2 and TRBJ2-5; D is possibly TRBD1 (6 bases). The CDR3 covers 13 residues. The germline V gene has CDR1 SNHLY and CDR2 FYNNEI.

The V call is TRBV30, the J call TRBJ1-4; TRBD1 might be the D (5 bases). The CDR3 sequence is 14 residues long. Germline CDR1 reads GTSNPN; CDR2 reads SVGIG (reference sequence). The V end was cut by 0 bases, the J end by 8 bases, with 13 bases between. CDR3 region: CAWSVRGAGEKLFF. DNA of the CDR3: TGTGCCTGGAGTGTTCGGGGCGCGGGAGAAAAACTGTTTTTT.

The chain combines TRBV19 with TRBJ2-5; D is undetermined. Germline V gene data show CDR1 as LNHDA and CDR2 as SQIVND (reference sequence). The CDR3 spans 13 residues. V lost 3 bases, J lost 3 bases, and 8 bases lay in between. CDR3 sequence (DNA): TGTGCCAGTAGTATCAGAAGGGAAGAGACCCAGTACTTC. Its protein product is CASSIRREETQYF.

The table lists this clone with a count of one. The genes are TRBV6-6 and TRBJ1-1; 8 bases agree with TRBD1. Germline V gene sequence: CDR1 MNHNY, CDR2 SVGAGI (reference sequence). V shed 4 bases and J 1 base; nucleotides not matched to a gene: 5. The CDR3 has 15 amino acids. The CDR3 here is CASSSARGPNTEAFF. The CDR3 nucleotides read TGTGCCAGCAGTTCCGCCAGGGGGCCGAACACTGAAGCTTTCTTT.

The table lists this clone with a count of one. The final CDR3 position lacks the conserved phenylalanine or tryptophan, pointing to a likely read error. This sequence joins TRBV5-1 and TRBJ1-2; D is ambiguous. Trimming took off 4 bases at V and 6 bases at J, with 16 bases between the two ends. Germline V gene lookup returns CDR1 SGHRS and CDR2 YFSETQ. The CDR3 runs 14 residues. CDR3: CASSAGADLDGYTS. CDR3 DNA sequence: TGCGCCAGCAGCGCCGGAGCCGATTTGGATGGCTACACCTCC.

The chain uses TRBV6-1 and TRBJ2-3; TRBD2 aligns across 8 bases. The CDR3 sequence is 16 residues long. V lost 3 bases and J lost 5; bases outside the gene matches: 10. Germline CDR1 and CDR2: MNHNS and SASEGT. The CDR3 region is CASSEGSGGPGDTQYF. The CDR3 coding sequence is TGTGCCAGCAGTGAGGGATCGGGGGGGCCGGGAGATACGCAGTATTTT.

Remarks on this clone: Since no conserved phenylalanine or tryptophan closes the CDR3, a read error is the likely cause. The DNA is left out, because the CDR3 cannot be placed on it with certainty; the CDR3 is given as TCRdb lists it. The rearrangement uses TRBV5-1 and TRBJ2-7; the D call TRBD1 from the table was never checked on the DNA. Germline V lookup: CDR1 SGHRS, CDR2 YFSETQ. Ends included, the CDR3 has 15 residues. Here the CDR3 reads CASSFTNDWDRGFRI.

V is TRBV6-7 and J is TRBJ2-3; a weak D match, TRBD2 (6 bases). TRBV6-7 is noted as an ORF with a role that remains uncertain. V was cut by 5 bases and J by 2 bases, with 23 bases left in between. This CDR3 region has 18 residues. The CDR3 DNA follows: TGTGCCAGCAGTCCGCCGGGGGAGGCGGGGCCCTACACAGATACGCAGTATTTT. It is translated as CASSPPGEAGPYTDTQYF.

The chain recombines TRBV11-2 with TRBJ2-1; 14 nucleotides line up with TRBD2. After removal of 5 bases from V and 5 bases from J, the junction contained 2 bases not matched to a gene. Germline loops: CDR1 SGHAT, CDR2 FQNNGV. This CDR3 comprises 15 residues. The CDR3 loop reads CASSRGLAGDNEQFF. CDR3 bases: TGTGCCAGCAGCAGGGGACTAGCGGGAGACAATGAGCAGTTCTTC.

The rearrangement joins TRBV12-5 to TRBJ2-1, with D possibly TRBD2 on 6 matching bases. Germline V gene lookup returns CDR1 LGHNT and CDR2 FRNRAP. The CDR3 has 15 residues. The V end was cut by 6 bases, the J end by 0 bases, with 12 bases between. Written as DNA, the CDR3 is TGTGCTAGTGGCTCAGTGGGGGGCTCCTACAATGAGCAGTTCTTC. Protein product: CASGSVGGSYNEQFF.

CDR3 nucleotide sequence: TGTGCCAGCAGCTTGGCGGGCTTACAAGAGACCCAGTACTTC. Translated: CASSLAGLQETQYF. V gene TRBV5-8 combines with J gene TRBJ2-5; D call uncertain. CDR3 length: 14 residues. With 0 bases removed from V and 2 bases from J, the gap between germline ends came to 8 bases. CDR1 and CDR2 (germline): SGHTS, YDEGEE.

The rearrangement uses TRBV5-1 and TRBJ1-2, with a weak D call TRBD1 (6 bases). Germline CDR1 is SGHRS and CDR2 is YFSETQ. CDR3 size: 12 residues. Trimming cost V 4 bases and J 8 bases, with 12 bases left between them. CDR3 in amino acids: CASSLNREGYTF. CDR3 nucleotides: TGCGCCAGCAGCCTCAACAGGGAGGGCTACACCTTC.

The chain joins TRBV6-1 to TRBJ2-2; D is uncertain. The CDR3 is 14 residues long. V was pared by 5 bases and J by 0 bases, with 7 bases between. Looked up from germline, CDR1 is MNHNS and CDR2 is SASEGT. This CDR3 is CASSRTANTGELFF. The CDR3 bases are TGTGCCAGCAGTAGAACGGCGAACACCGGGGAGCTGTTTTTT.

This clone was found once. V gene TRBV2 combines with J gene TRBJ2-5; 11 positions match TRBD1. Germline values: CDR1 SNHLY, CDR2 FYNNEI. V was clipped by 8 bases and J by 1 base; unmatched bases: 6. This CDR3 comprises 15 residues. CDR3 sequence (DNA): TGTGCCAGCGGGACCGGGACAGGGGGCCAAGAGACCCAGTACTTC. This encodes CASGTGTGGQETQYF.

The gene calls are TRBV6-6 and TRBJ2-2; D not resolved. V was pared by 5 bases and J by 5 bases, with 9 bases between. Germline V gene data show CDR1 as MNHNY and CDR2 as SVGAGI (reference sequence). The CDR3 has 13 amino acids. The CDR3, as DNA: TGTGCCAGCAGTAGCTTAGCTACCGGGGAGCTGTTTTTT. Protein: CASSSLATGELFF.

The chain is built from TRBV5-6 and TRBJ1-2; D may be TRBD1 (6 bases). V was trimmed by 4 bases and J by 7 bases, leaving 20 bases between them. The CDR3 loop spans 15 amino acids. Germline V gene lookup returns CDR1 SGHDT and CDR2 YYEEEE. The CDR3 is CASSMTQGLAVGYTF. In DNA form, the CDR3 reads TGTGCCAGCAGCATGACTCAGGGGCTGGCGGTTGGCTACACCTTC.

This clone occurred once. The gene calls are TRBV5-1 and TRBJ2-2, with D unresolved. The CDR3 contains 14 residues. V was shortened by 0 bases and J by 6 bases, with 9 bases between the two germline ends. CDR1 is SGHRS, CDR2 YFSETQ, per germline. The CDR3: CASSLVVASGELFF. The CDR3 DNA reads TGCGCCAGCAGCTTGGTAGTGGCCTCCGGGGAGCTGTTTTTT.

The rearrangement joins TRBV27 to TRBJ2-5, with TRBD1 matching 8 bases. Germline V gives CDR1 MNHEY, CDR2 SMNVEV (reference sequence). J gave up 1 base and V 10 bases, and 11 bases lay outside the gene matches. The CDR3 is made up of 15 amino acids. The CDR3 sequence is CATRTHGTGQETQYF. The CDR3 DNA is TGTGCCACTAGAACCCACGGGACAGGCCAAGAGACCCAGTACTTC.

J is TRBJ1-1 and V is TRBV5-1; the D is unclear. Germline V lookup: CDR1 SGHRS, CDR2 YFSETQ. The V end was cut by 7 bases, the J end by 1 base, with 14 bases between. The length of the CDR3 is 14 residues. For the CDR3, the DNA is TGCGCCAGCGGAGCAGCCCCGGAGAACACTGAAGCTTTCTTT. Its translation: CASGAAPENTEAFF.

The gene calls are TRBV4-1 and TRBJ2-2; 8 bases agree with TRBD1. Losses at the gene ends were 1 base for V and 6 bases for J; bases not matched to a gene: 10. The CDR3 runs 17 residues. Germline CDR1 and CDR2: MGHRA and YSYEKL. CDR3 DNA: TGCGCCAGCAGCCAAGGGGAGACAGGGGAGTTCCCCGGGGAGCTGTTTTTT. As protein: CASSQGETGEFPGELFF.